This TCR beta chain was sequenced in a study of T cells expressing NK-cell markers. TCRdb reprocessed the 5' RACE reads and keeps a single row for each CDR3 protein, giving no DNA. The sample data list a few hundred thousand distinct CDR3 sequences. Details on this clonotype: What it binds is not known.

CDR3 length: 16 amino acids. The germline CDR1 and CDR2 sequences are SGHRS and YFSETQ. Study-wide results and caveats: The CD3+CD56-NKG2C+ fraction of four donors was likewise dominated by these clonotypes.

The chain carries TRBV5-1 and TRBJ2-1; the TCRdb D gene call, TRBD1, has no DNA to confirm it. The sequence came from a man aged 18-70 years in good health. Specimen: blood T cells: a sorted CD56 or NKG2C T cell subset, CD4+ or CD8+ T cells, or bulk PBMC T cells (not recorded which). The CDR3 loop is CASRGGGGARYNEQFF.